A selection of T cell receptor beta chains follows, all from one sample in a study of blood T cell repertoires in COVID-19. Profiled with immunoSEQ multiplex PCR; TCRdb holds only in-frame clones, not every one. Of about 76,000 clones in the sample, 75% to 90% were seen once. Sequenced input: peripheral blood. The receptors here all came from a middle-aged man with active COVID-19. Each CDR3 is given with its conserved first and last residue. Each record gives: clone size, J gene, V gene, D gene, CDR3 protein, CDR3 DNA. D genes are given only for firm matches. Not all rows give a size; the values are once, few, many and, for expanded clones, a class.

abundance: -
j_gene: TRBJ2-1
v_gene: TRBV24-1
d_gene: TRBD1
CDR3aa: CATSDLSQGANEQFF
CDR3nt: TGTGCCACCAGTGACTTGTCACAGGGGGCCAATGAGCAGTTCTTC

abundance: -
j_gene: TRBJ2-7
v_gene: TRBV3-1/TRBV3-2
d_gene: TRBD2
CDR3aa: CASSPEGLAGDLHF
CDR3nt: TGTGCCAGCAGCCCCGAGGGGCTAGCGGGAGATTTACACTTC

abundance: few
j_gene: TRBJ1-1
v_gene: TRBV28
d_gene: -
CDR3aa: CASSTFRAMNTEAFF
CDR3nt: TGTGCCAGCAGTACTTTCAGGGCCATGAACACTGAAGCTTTCTTT

abundance: -
j_gene: TRBJ2-7
v_gene: TRBV27
d_gene: -
CDR3aa: CASSFRGPYYEQYF
CDR3nt: TGTGCCAGCAGTTTCAGGGGTCCCTACTACGAGCAGTACTTC

abundance: -
j_gene: TRBJ2-2
v_gene: TRBV5-1
d_gene: -
CDR3aa: CASSLDTPANTGELFF
CDR3nt: TGCGCCAGCAGCTTGGATACACCCGCGAACACCGGGGAGCTGTTTTTT

abundance: -
j_gene: TRBJ2-3
v_gene: TRBV7-2
d_gene: TRBD2
CDR3aa: CASSSSGTSTDTQYF
CDR3nt: TGTGCCAGCAGCTCTAGCGGTACTAGCACAGATACGCAGTATTTT

abundance: -
j_gene: TRBJ1-2
v_gene: TRBV19
d_gene: -
CDR3aa: CASSIQGVGGYTF
CDR3nt: TGTGCCAGTAGTATACAAGGGGTTGGAGGCTACACCTTC

abundance: -
j_gene: TRBJ2-4
v_gene: TRBV28
d_gene: TRBD1
CDR3aa: CASSRQGSLAKNIQYF
CDR3nt: TGTGCCAGCAGCCGACAGGGGAGCCTAGCCAAAAACATTCAGTACTTC

abundance: -
j_gene: TRBJ2-1
v_gene: TRBV9
d_gene: TRBD1
CDR3aa: CASSVGQGFSDEQFF
CDR3nt: TGTGCCAGCAGCGTAGGACAGGGGTTTAGTGATGAGCAGTTCTTC

abundance: -
j_gene: TRBJ2-7
v_gene: TRBV28
d_gene: TRBD1
CDR3aa: CASRRAGGQGTYEQYF
CDR3nt: TGTGCCAGCAGGCGAGCTGGGGGACAGGGGACCTACGAGCAGTACTTC

abundance: -
j_gene: TRBJ2-2
v_gene: TRBV7-6
d_gene: TRBD2
CDR3aa: CASSFTGGYTGELFF
CDR3nt: TGTGCCAGCAGCTTCACGGGGGGGTACACCGGGGAGCTGTTTTTT

abundance: -
j_gene: TRBJ2-5
v_gene: TRBV19
d_gene: -
CDR3aa: CASSIGGTRDETQYF
CDR3nt: TGTGCCAGTAGTATAGGGGGGACAAGGGACGAGACCCAGTACTTC

abundance: -
j_gene: TRBJ2-1
v_gene: TRBV5-1
d_gene: TRBD1
CDR3aa: CASSVGTGLVVEQFF
CDR3nt: TGCGCCAGCAGCGTCGGGACAGGGTTGGTGGTTGAGCAGTTCTTC

abundance: -
j_gene: TRBJ2-1
v_gene: TRBV5-4
d_gene: TRBD2
CDR3aa: CASSSKFGGVYNEQFF
CDR3nt: TGTGCCAGCAGCAGCAAATTCGGGGGGGTCTACAATGAGCAGTTCTTC

abundance: -
j_gene: TRBJ2-5
v_gene: TRBV5-6
d_gene: -
CDR3aa: CASSLAQQETQYF
CDR3nt: TGTGCCAGCAGCTTGGCCCAACAAGAGACCCAGTACTTC

abundance: -
j_gene: TRBJ2-1
v_gene: TRBV6-5
d_gene: -
CDR3aa: CASSLRFSYNEQFF
CDR3nt: TGTGCCAGCAGTTTGAGGTTCTCCTACAATGAGCAGTTCTTC

abundance: -
j_gene: TRBJ1-5
v_gene: TRBV5-5
d_gene: TRBD1
CDR3aa: CASNRGLGGLAQPQHF
CDR3nt: TGTGCCAGCAACAGGGGGCTCGGGGGGCTCGCTCAGCCCCAGCATTTT

abundance: -
j_gene: TRBJ2-6
v_gene: TRBV29-1
d_gene: -
CDR3aa: CSVVGQTGANVLTF
CDR3nt: TGCAGCGTCGTTGGGCAAACTGGGGCCAACGTCCTGACTTTC

abundance: -
j_gene: TRBJ1-1
v_gene: TRBV29-1
d_gene: -
CDR3aa: CSVEMGASLFF
CDR3nt: TGCAGCGTTGAAATGGGGGCCTCTTTATTCTTT

abundance: -
j_gene: TRBJ1-5
v_gene: TRBV27
d_gene: -
CDR3aa: CASSFGSSNQPQHF
CDR3nt: TGTGCCAGCAGTTTCGGGTCTAGCAATCAGCCCCAGCATTTT

abundance: -
j_gene: TRBJ2-7
v_gene: TRBV9
d_gene: TRBD2
CDR3aa: CASSGTSGTYEQYF
CDR3nt: TGTGCCAGCAGCGGGACTAGCGGGACCTACGAGCAGTACTTC

abundance: -
j_gene: TRBJ2-1
v_gene: TRBV3-1/TRBV3-2
d_gene: TRBD2
CDR3aa: CASSQAGGYNEQFF
CDR3nt: TGTGCCAGCAGCCAGGCGGGAGGGTACAATGAGCAGTTCTTC

abundance: -
j_gene: TRBJ2-3
v_gene: TRBV5-4
d_gene: -
CDR3aa: CASSQGGEPSTDTQYF
CDR3nt: TGTGCCAGCAGCCAAGGGGGAGAACCTAGCACAGATACGCAGTATTTT

abundance: once
j_gene: TRBJ2-3
v_gene: TRBV9
d_gene: TRBD2
CDR3aa: CASSVEGSGGADTQYF
CDR3nt: TGTGCCAGCAGCGTAGAGGGTAGCGGGGGGGCAGATACGCAGTATTTT

abundance: once
j_gene: TRBJ1-3
v_gene: TRBV28
d_gene: -
CDR3aa: CASSLAGQFITSGNTIYF
CDR3nt: TGTGCCAGCAGTTTAGCTGGACAGTTTATAACCTCTGGAAACACCATATATTTT

abundance: -
j_gene: TRBJ2-5
v_gene: TRBV19
d_gene: -
CDR3aa: CASSIPGPAETQYF
CDR3nt: TGTGCCAGTAGTATACCAGGCCCCGCCGAGACCCAGTACTTC

abundance: -
j_gene: TRBJ1-4
v_gene: TRBV24-1
d_gene: -
CDR3aa: CATSDPTGGNEKLFF
CDR3nt: TGTGCCACCAGTGACCCGACAGGCGGTAATGAAAAACTGTTTTTT

abundance: -
j_gene: TRBJ1-2
v_gene: TRBV19
d_gene: TRBD1
CDR3aa: CASSTTGTALGGYTF
CDR3nt: TGTGCCAGTAGTACTACCGGGACAGCCTTAGGGGGCTACACCTTC

abundance: -
j_gene: TRBJ2-1
v_gene: TRBV5-1
d_gene: -
CDR3aa: CASTLTVSSYNEQFF
CDR3nt: TGCGCCAGCACCTTGACGGTGAGCTCCTACAATGAGCAGTTCTTC

abundance: -
j_gene: TRBJ1-2
v_gene: TRBV7-2
d_gene: TRBD1
CDR3aa: CASSVKQGNYGYTF
CDR3nt: TGTGCCAGCAGCGTCAAACAGGGGAACTATGGCTACACCTTC

abundance: -
j_gene: TRBJ1-2
v_gene: TRBV6-5
d_gene: TRBD1
CDR3aa: CASSYLRDRFNYGYTF
CDR3nt: TGTGCCAGCAGTTACCTTCGGGACAGGTTTAACTATGGCTACACCTTC

abundance: -
j_gene: TRBJ2-5
v_gene: TRBV30
d_gene: -
CDR3aa: CAWSVGQKETQYF
CDR3nt: TGTGCCTGGAGTGTAGGACAGAAAGAGACCCAGTACTTC

abundance: medium-sized
j_gene: TRBJ2-3
v_gene: TRBV6-6
d_gene: -
CDR3aa: CASSYTADTQYF
CDR3nt: TGTGCCAGCAGTTACACGGCAGATACGCAGTATTTT

abundance: -
j_gene: TRBJ1-4
v_gene: TRBV5-6
d_gene: TRBD1
CDR3aa: CASSLGQGDEKLFF
CDR3nt: TGTGCCAGCAGCTTGGGACAGGGGGACGAAAAACTGTTTTTT

abundance: -
j_gene: TRBJ2-3
v_gene: TRBV7-2
d_gene: -
CDR3aa: CASSPPPADWTQYF
CDR3nt: TGTGCCAGCAGCCCCCCCCCGGCGGACTGGACGCAGTATTTT

abundance: -
j_gene: TRBJ2-1
v_gene: TRBV4-3
d_gene: -
CDR3aa: CASSQDAETRQFF
CDR3nt: TGCGCCAGCAGCCAAGATGCTGAGACTAGGCAGTTCTTC

abundance: -
j_gene: TRBJ1-3
v_gene: TRBV28
d_gene: -
CDR3aa: CASSPAAGSGNTIYF
CDR3nt: TGTGCCAGCAGTCCCGCGGCAGGGTCTGGAAACACCATATATTTT

abundance: -
j_gene: TRBJ1-6
v_gene: TRBV30
d_gene: TRBD1
CDR3aa: CAWNAGTANSPLHF
CDR3nt: TGTGCCTGGAACGCCGGGACAGCTAATTCACCCCTCCACTTT

abundance: once
j_gene: TRBJ2-3
v_gene: TRBV7-3
d_gene: -
CDR3aa: CASSSGIHSGTDTQYF
CDR3nt: TGTGCCAGCAGCTCAGGAATTCATTCAGGCACAGATACGCAGTATTTT

abundance: once
j_gene: TRBJ2-1
v_gene: TRBV7-3
d_gene: TRBD1
CDR3aa: CASSLTGSGTGLWNEQFF
CDR3nt: TGTGCCAGCAGCTTAACGGGCTCGGGGACAGGGTTGTGGAATGAGCAGTTCTTC

abundance: -
j_gene: TRBJ1-4
v_gene: TRBV6-6
d_gene: -
CDR3aa: CASSGRVGEKLFF
CDR3nt: TGTGCCAGCAGTGGCAGGGTTGGTGAAAAACTGTTTTTT

abundance: -
j_gene: TRBJ1-1
v_gene: TRBV18
d_gene: -
CDR3aa: CASSRNGGRSAGTEAFF
CDR3nt: TGTGCCAGCTCACGAAACGGCGGGAGGTCGGCGGGCACTGAAGCTTTCTTT